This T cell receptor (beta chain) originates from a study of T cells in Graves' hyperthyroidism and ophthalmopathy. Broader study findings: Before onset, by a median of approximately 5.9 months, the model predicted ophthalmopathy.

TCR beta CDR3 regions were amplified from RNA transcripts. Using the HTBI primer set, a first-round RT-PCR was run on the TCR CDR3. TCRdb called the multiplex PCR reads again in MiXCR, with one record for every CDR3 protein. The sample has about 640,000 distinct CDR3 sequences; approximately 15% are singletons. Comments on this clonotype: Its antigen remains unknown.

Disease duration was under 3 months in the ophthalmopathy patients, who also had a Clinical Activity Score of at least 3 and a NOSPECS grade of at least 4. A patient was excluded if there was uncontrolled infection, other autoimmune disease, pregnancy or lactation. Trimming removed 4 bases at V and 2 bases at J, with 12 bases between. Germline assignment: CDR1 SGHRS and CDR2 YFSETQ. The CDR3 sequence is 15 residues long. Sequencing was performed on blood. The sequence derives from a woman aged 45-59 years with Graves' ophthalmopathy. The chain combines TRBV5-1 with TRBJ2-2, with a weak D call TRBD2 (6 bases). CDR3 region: CASSNQRVNTGELFF. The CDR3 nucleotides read TGCGCCAGCAGCAACCAGCGGGTAAACACCGGGGAGCTGTTTTTT.